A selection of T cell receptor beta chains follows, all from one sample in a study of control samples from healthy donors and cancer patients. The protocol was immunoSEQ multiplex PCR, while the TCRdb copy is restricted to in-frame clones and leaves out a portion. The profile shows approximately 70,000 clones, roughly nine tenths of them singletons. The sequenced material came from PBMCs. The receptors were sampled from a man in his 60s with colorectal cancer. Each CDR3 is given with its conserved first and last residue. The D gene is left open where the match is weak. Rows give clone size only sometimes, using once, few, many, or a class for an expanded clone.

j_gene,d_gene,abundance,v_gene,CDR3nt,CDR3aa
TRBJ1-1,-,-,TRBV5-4,TGTGCCAGCAGCTTGAGCCCCAGGGGCTTGAACACTGAAGCTTTCTTT,CASSLSPRGLNTEAFF
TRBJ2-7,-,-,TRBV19,TGTGCCAGTAGTACCCGACACAGCTACGAGCAGTACTTC,CASSTRHSYEQYF
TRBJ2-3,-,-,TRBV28,TGTGCCAGCAGTGCCGGGACTTTTATTCTTTTT,CASSAGTFILF
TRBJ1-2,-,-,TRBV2,TGTGCCAGCAATGAACGATTATATGGCTACACCTTC,CASNERLYGYTF
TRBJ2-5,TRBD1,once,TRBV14,TGTGCCAGCAGCACCGGACAGGGGATCCTCGGAGAGACCCAGTACTTC,CASSTGQGILGETQYF
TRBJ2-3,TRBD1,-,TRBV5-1,TGCGCCAGCAGCTTGTCCGGGACAGGGGGCACAGATACGCAGTATTTT,CASSLSGTGGTDTQYF
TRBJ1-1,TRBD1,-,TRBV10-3,TGTGCCATCAGTGACGCCGGGACAGAGAACACTGAAGCTTTCTTT,CAISDAGTENTEAFF
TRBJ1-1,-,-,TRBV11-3,TGTGCCAGCAGCAGCGAAGGACTTGCCGGGGGTGAAGCTTTCTTT,CASSSEGLAGGEAFF
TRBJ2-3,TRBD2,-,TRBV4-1,TGCGCCCGCAGCCCAGCGGGGGGTCGGGGGGCAGATACGCAGTATTTT,CARSPAGGRGADTQYF
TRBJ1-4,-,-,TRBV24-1,TGTGCCACCAGTGCCCACACAGGGAGCGCAACTAATGAAAAACTGTTTTTT,CATSAHTGSATNEKLFF